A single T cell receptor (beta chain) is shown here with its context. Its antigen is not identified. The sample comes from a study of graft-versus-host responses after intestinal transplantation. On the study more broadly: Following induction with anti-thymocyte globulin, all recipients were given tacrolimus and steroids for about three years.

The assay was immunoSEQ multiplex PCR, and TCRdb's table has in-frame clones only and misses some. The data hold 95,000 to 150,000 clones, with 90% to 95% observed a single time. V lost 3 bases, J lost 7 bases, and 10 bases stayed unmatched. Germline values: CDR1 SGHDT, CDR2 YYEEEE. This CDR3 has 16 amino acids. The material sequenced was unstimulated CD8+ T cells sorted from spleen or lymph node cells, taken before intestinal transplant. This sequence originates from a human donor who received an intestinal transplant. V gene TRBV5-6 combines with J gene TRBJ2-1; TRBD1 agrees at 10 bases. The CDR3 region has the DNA TGTGCCAGCAGCTCTACCGGGACAGGGGATAAGAATGAGCAGTTCTTC. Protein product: CASSSTGTGDKNEQFF.